This T cell receptor (beta chain) was captured in a study of T cell clones after liver transplantation. Study-wide context: TCRbeta sequencing after a pre-transplant mixed lymphocyte reaction identified graft-donor-reactive clones, later tracked in post-transplant blood. Timepoints were pre-transplant, pre-withdrawal, and after withdrawal was completed or failed.

Remarks on this clone: The antigen remains undetermined.

The protocol was immunoSEQ multiplex PCR, while the TCRdb copy is restricted to in-frame clones and leaves out a portion. The sample lists 70,000 or so clones; roughly 92% were seen once. The study, taken as a whole, reports: Post-transplant, graft-donor-reactive CD4 TCRbeta sequences in blood dropped significantly in most of the 8 subjects. Low donor cell numbers restricted donor-reactive repertoire measurement in a couple of subjects.

This CDR3 contains 13 residues. The germline V and J ends were trimmed by 7 bases and 5 bases, with 14 bases remaining between them. Germline V gives CDR1 SNHLY, CDR2 FYNNEI. The sequencing used CD4+ T cells from blood, collected about 26 months after liver transplant. This chain connects TRBV2 to TRBJ1-1; D is uncertain. This clonotype originated in a human patient who received a liver transplant. Some T cells could come from the graft donor. The CDR3 DNA reads TGTGCCAGCACCGACACCTGGAGTACTGAAGCTTTCTTT. It yields the protein CASTDTWSTEAFF.